This entry is about one TCR beta chain. Its cognate antigen is unknown. This entry belongs to a study of radiotherapy plus CTLA-4 blockade in lung cancer. Whole-study context: Objective responses were recorded in less than 20% of patients, with disease control recorded in 25% to 35%. Study-level results: TCR clones from tumors expanded in blood after radiotherapy plus ipilimumab.

TCRdb keeps only in-frame clones here, not all; method: immunoSEQ multiplex PCR. This sample carries some 50,000 clones, approximately 85% of them seen once, and the ten largest clones take 4% to 5.5%. With V trimmed by 0 bases and J by 6 bases, 15 bases remained unmatched. CDR3 length: 18 amino acids. Germline assignment: CDR1 LGHNA and CDR2 YSLEER. The V and J genes are TRBV4-3 and TRBJ2-3, with 7 positions matching TRBD2. The clonotype was recovered from a human donor with non-small cell lung cancer whose response to radiotherapy plus ipilimumab could not be evaluated. Here the sequenced sample was peripheral blood, taken from a patient treated with radiotherapy plus ipilimumab. The CDR3 nucleotides read TGCGCCAGCAGCCAAGATTTGCGGCAGGGCGGGAGAACGGATACGCAGTATTTT. Translated, it gives CASSQDLRQGGRTDTQYF.